These T cell receptor beta chains were read from a single sample in a study of graft-versus-host responses after intestinal transplantation. Their target antigens are unknown. Repertoires were generated with immunoSEQ multiplex PCR, while TCRdb's copy carries only in-frame clones and drops some. Of around 97,000 clones listed, roughly 89% were seen once; the top ten hold roughly 0.17%. The sample was unstimulated CD4+ T cells sorted from spleen or lymph node cells, taken before transplant. The receptors were gathered from a human donor who was the organ donor for an intestinal transplant. Both conserved end residues are trimmed from each CDR3.

>TRBV5-1
ASMALGLSAEEQY
>TRBV25-1
ASSDGAGGSYEQY
>TRBV6-1
ASSGETSLGNQPQH
>TRBV9
ASSVAHGGSTGELF
>TRBV7-3
ASSLNGPATNEKLF
>TRBV5-4
ASSLPGQETQY
>TRBV7-2
ASSFQGYEQY
>TRBV6-5
ASRRQRISYEQY
>TRBV5-6
ASSSPLGRFYEQY
>TRBV6-6
AGGTGTALNGYT
>TRBV7-2
ASSRDRSYEQY
>TRBV19
ASSNPGQAHEQY
>TRBV25-1
ASSSGTGSYEQY
>TRBV11-3
ASSPSSGRSYNEQF
>TRBV4-1
ASSPGQGRETQY
>TRBV11-3
ASSFSGTAGEQY
>TRBV19
ASSIEVPNTGELF
>TRBV10-3
AISGDRNYGYT
>TRBV7-6
ASSSPRGGRSSGANVLT
>TRBV5-1
ASSGLAGGRTDTQY
>TRBV7-6
ASSLEGGTTGELF
>TRBV7-9
ASEVNTIY
>TRBV2
ASRESEGPNQPQH
>TRBV18
ASSPGRGPSQDEQY
>TRBV19
ASRVKLTSNSPLH
>TRBV4-3
ASSQDLWRIEAF
>TRBV2
ASRQKQGGNTEAF
>TRBV7-3
ASSLDRYYEQY
>TRBV11-2
ASSLSARANGYT
>TRBV11-1
ASSLGDHRVAEAF
>TRBV7-8
ASSLPSGRHRTEAF
>TRBV4-2
ASSQETGTLLQETQY
>TRBV2
ASRNGDRTGGYT
>TRBV9
ASSVGISGGRENEQF
>TRBV4-2
ASSIRRGNNQPQH
>TRBV10-3
ALIARQGMSETQY
>TRBV11-2
ASSRVSNSPLH
>TRBV4-3
ASSQDRGTTDTQY
>TRBV5-1
ASKRASTDTQY
>TRBV2
ASSAGTITYEQY
>TRBV29-1
SVALQGNTEAF
>TRBV30
AFRQGGQPQH
>TRBV6-5
ASSRGWVQPQH
>TRBV11-2
ASSLRTGYEQY
>TRBV2
ASSDRRGATSTQY
>TRBV9
ASSADGALLEQY
>TRBV9
ASSASWDRNTGELF
>TRBV4-3
ASSQEAGSSYEQY
>TRBV18
ASSPGQGGEKLF
>TRBV6-5
ASSYLDTQY
>TRBV19
ASRSTGFTGELF
>TRBV7-8
ASSLTLIAAVYEQY
>TRBV16
ASSHRLAGGWNEQF
>TRBV9
ASSPRLNGGEAF
>TRBV19
ASSTGTAKTQY
>TRBV4-1
ASSQVQGDTEAF
>TRBV9
ASSKKTSETQY